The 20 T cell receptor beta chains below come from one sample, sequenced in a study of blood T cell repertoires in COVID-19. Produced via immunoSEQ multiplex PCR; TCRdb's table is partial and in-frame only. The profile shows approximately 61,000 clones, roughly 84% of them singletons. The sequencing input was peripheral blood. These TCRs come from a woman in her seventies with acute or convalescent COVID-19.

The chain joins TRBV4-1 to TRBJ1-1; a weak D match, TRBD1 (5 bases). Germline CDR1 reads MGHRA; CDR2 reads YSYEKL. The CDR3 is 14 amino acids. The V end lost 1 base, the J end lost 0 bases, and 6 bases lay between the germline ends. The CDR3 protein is CASSQGQLNTEAFF. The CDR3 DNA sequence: TGCGCCAGCAGCCAAGGACAGTTGAACACTGAAGCTTTCTTT.

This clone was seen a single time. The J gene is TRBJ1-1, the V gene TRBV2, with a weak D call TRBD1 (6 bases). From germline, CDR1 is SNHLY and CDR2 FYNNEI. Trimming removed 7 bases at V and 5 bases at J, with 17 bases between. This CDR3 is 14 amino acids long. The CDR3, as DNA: TGTGCCAGCAAAAAAGAGGGGCAGGGGACTGAAGCTTTCTTT. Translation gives CASKKEGQGTEAFF.

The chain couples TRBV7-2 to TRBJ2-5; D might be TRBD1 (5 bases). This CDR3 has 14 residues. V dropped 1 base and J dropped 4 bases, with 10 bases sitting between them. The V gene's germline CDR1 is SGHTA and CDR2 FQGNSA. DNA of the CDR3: TGTGCCAGCAGCTTAGTCAGGGTAACAGAGACCCAGTACTTC. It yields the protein CASSLVRVTETQYF.

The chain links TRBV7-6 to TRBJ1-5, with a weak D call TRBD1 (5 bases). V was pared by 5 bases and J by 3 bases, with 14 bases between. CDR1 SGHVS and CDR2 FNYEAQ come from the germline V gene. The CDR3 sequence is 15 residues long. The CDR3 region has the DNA TGTGCCAGCAGCCCGATGGGACTACACAATCAGCCCCAGCATTTT. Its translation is CASSPMGLHNQPQHF.

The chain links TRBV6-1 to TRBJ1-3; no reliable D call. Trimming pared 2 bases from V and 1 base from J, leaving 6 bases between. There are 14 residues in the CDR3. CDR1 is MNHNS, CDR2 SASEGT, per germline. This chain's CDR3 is CASSESGSGNTIYF. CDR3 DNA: TGTGCCAGCAGTGAATCGGGGTCTGGAAACACCATATATTTT.

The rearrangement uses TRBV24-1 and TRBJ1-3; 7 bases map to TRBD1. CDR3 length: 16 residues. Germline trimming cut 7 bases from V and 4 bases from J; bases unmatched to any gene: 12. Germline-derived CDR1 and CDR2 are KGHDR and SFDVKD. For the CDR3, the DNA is TGTGCCACCAGGGCTGACAGGGCCTATGGAGGAAACACCATATATTTT. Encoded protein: CATRADRAYGGNTIYF.

This chain's CDR3 is CASSSQGEKLFF. Written as DNA, the CDR3 is TGTGCCAGCAGCTCACAGGGAGAAAAACTGTTTTTT. The gene calls are TRBV5-5 and TRBJ1-4; possible D gene TRBD1, 6 bases. CDR1 and CDR2 from the germline V gene are SGHKS and YYEKEE (reference sequence). The CDR3 covers 12 residues. Trimming shortened V by 3 bases and J by 8 bases, and 8 bases separated the two germline ends. The variable domain in full, with the rest retrieved from reference TRBV5-5 and TRBJ1-4, is DAGVTQSPTHLIKTRGQQVTLRCSPISGHKSVSWYQQVLGQGPQFIFQYYEKEERGRGNFPDRFSARQFPNYSSELNVNALLLGDSALYLCASSSQGEKLFFGSGTQLSVL.

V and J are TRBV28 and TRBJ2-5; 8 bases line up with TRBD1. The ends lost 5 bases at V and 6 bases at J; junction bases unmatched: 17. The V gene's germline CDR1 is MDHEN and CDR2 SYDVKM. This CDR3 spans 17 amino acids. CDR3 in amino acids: CASSPQTLGQGLKTQYF. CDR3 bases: TGTGCCAGCAGTCCACAAACCCTCGGACAGGGTTTAAAGACCCAGTACTTC.

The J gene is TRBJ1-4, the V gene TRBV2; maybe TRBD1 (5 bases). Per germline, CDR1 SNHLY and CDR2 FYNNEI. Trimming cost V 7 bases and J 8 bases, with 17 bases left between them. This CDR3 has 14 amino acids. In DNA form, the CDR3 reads TGTGCCAGCATCGAACAAGGGGCAGGGGAAAAACTGTTTTTT. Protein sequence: CASIEQGAGEKLFF.

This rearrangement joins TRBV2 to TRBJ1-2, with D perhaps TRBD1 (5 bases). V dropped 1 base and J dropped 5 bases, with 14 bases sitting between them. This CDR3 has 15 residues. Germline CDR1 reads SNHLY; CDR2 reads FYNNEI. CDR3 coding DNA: TGTGCCAGCAGTGAAGTCGGGGGTGTGGTATATGGCTACACCTTC. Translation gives CASSEVGGVVYGYTF.

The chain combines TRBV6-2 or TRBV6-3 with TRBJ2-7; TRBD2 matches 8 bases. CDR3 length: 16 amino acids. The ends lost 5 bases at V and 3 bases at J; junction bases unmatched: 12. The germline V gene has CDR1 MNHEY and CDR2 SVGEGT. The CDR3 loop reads CASSLGGAGADYEQYF. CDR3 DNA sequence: TGTGCCAGCAGTCTCGGGGGGGCGGGGGCCGACTACGAGCAGTACTTC.

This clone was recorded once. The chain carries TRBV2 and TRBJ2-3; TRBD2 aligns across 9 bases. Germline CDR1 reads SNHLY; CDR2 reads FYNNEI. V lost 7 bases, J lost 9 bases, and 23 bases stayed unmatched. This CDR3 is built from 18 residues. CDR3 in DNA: TGTGCCAGCATCCCGGGGACTAGAGGGGCTAGCGGGGTGGGAACGCAGTATTTT. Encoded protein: CASIPGTRGASGVGTQYF.

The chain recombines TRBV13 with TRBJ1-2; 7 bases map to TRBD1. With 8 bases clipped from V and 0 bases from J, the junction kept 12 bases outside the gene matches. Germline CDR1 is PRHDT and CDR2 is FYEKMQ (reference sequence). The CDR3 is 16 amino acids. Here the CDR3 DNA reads TGTGCCAGCCGCAAACGAGGGACAGAGGCTAACTATGGCTACACCTTC. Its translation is CASRKRGTEANYGYTF.

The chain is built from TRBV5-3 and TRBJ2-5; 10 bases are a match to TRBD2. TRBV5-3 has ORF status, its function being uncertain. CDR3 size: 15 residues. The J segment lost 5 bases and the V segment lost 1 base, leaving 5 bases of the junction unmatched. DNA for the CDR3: TGTGCCAGAAGCTTGCAGCGGGGGGGTAGGGAGACCCAGTACTTC. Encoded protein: CARSLQRGGRETQYF.

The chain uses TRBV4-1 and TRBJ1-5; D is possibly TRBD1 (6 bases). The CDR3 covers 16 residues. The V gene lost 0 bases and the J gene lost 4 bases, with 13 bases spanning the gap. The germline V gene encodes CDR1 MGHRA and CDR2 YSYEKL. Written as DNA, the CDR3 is TGCGCCAGCAGCCAAGATCCAGGGGCTCCTAATCAGCCCCAGCATTTT. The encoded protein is CASSQDPGAPNQPQHF.

DNA for the CDR3: TGTGCCAGCAGCTTGAGGTCTAGCGGGACAGATACGCAGTATTTT. Translating gives CASSLRSSGTDTQYF. The chain carries TRBV5-4 and TRBJ2-3; 8 nucleotides match TRBD2. V lost 1 base, J lost 3 bases, and 4 bases stayed unmatched. The CDR3 loop spans 15 amino acids. CDR1 is SGHNT, CDR2 YYREEE, per germline (reference sequence).

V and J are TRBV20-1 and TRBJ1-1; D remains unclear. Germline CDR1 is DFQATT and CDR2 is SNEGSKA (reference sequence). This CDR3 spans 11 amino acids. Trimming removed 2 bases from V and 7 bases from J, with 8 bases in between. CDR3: CSARLGIEAFF. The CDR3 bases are TGCAGTGCTAGATTGGGCATTGAAGCTTTCTTT.

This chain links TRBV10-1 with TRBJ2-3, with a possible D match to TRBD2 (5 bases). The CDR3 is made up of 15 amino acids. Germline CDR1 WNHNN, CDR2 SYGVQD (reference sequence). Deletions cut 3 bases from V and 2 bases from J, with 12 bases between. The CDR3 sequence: CASSDRTRFTDTQYF. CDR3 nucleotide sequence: TGCGCCAGCAGTGACCGAACTAGATTCACAGATACGCAGTATTTT.

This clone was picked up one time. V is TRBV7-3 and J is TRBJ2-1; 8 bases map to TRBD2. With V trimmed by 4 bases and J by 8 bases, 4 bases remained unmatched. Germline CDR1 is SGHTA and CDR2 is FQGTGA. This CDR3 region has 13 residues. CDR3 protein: CASSSGGPDEQFF. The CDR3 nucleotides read TGTGCCAGCAGCTCGGGGGGGCCCGATGAGCAGTTCTTC.

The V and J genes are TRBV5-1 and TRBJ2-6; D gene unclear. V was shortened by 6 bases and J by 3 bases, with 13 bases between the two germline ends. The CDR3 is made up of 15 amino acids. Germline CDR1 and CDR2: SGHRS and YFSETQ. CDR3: CASTPGPFGANVLTF. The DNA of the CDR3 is TGCGCCAGCACCCCTGGGCCTTTTGGGGCCAACGTCCTGACTTTC.